The clone carrying this TCR beta chain has more than one count but fewer than ten. Primers included in the PCR were 60 Vbeta and 13 Jbeta primers. Produced via immunoSEQ multiplex PCR; TCRdb's table is partial and in-frame only. The data contain about 200,000 clones, approximately 86% of them singletons. This entry comes from a study of cytomegalovirus exposure and HLA in healthy donors. The sequencing sample was made of PBMCs. The TCR was taken from a woman younger than 45 in good health and CMV-seronegative.

CDR3: CASLPSYPSYNEQFF. Here the CDR3 DNA reads TGTGCCAGCCTCCCATCCTACCCCTCCTACAATGAGCAGTTCTTC. V is TRBV25-1 and J is TRBJ2-1; D call uncertain. Germline lookup yields CDR1 MGHDK and CDR2 SYGVNS. The V end lost 8 bases, the J end lost 0 bases, and 14 bases lay between the germline ends. The length of the CDR3 is 15 residues. The variable domain in full, with the rest retrieved from reference TRBV25-1 and TRBJ2-1, is EADIYQTPRYLVIGTGKKITLECSQTMGHDKMYWYQQDPGMELHLIHYSYGVNSTEKGDLSSESTVSRIRTEHFPLTLESARPSHTSQYLCASLPSYPSYNEQFFGPGTRLTVL.